In this sample, the clone carrying this TCR beta chain turned up a few times. This entry is derived from a study of blood T cell repertoires in COVID-19. On the study more broadly: Both acute and convalescent COVID-19 samples were obtained from the United States, Italy and Spain. T cells, B-cell-depleted T cells, or PBMCs provided the cDNA or gDNA that served as material.

This CDR3 comprises 15 residues. Germline CDR1 is LGHDT and CDR2 is YNNKEL (reference sequence). The junction had 2 bases not matched to a gene; V was cut back by 3 bases and J by 2 bases. In the study's own analysis: Nucleated cell number was recorded as an estimate derived from reference gene primer amplification. Only in-frame clones appear in the TCRdb table, and some are missing; sequencing was by immunoSEQ multiplex PCR. For V, J and clone size, that table is used; D and trimming come from the DNA. Found here are around 25,000 clones, 70% to 90% of them singletons; the top ten hold approximately 9.9%.

This sequence was found in a man between 65 and 79 years old with acute or convalescent COVID-19. The V call is TRBV3-1 (or the pseudogene TRBV3-2), the J call TRBJ2-5; the match to TRBD2 covers 11 bases. The sequenced material came from peripheral blood. CDR3 sequence reads: CASSQRLAGQETQYF. DNA for the CDR3: TGTGCCAGCAGCCAGAGACTAGCGGGGCAAGAGACCCAGTACTTC.